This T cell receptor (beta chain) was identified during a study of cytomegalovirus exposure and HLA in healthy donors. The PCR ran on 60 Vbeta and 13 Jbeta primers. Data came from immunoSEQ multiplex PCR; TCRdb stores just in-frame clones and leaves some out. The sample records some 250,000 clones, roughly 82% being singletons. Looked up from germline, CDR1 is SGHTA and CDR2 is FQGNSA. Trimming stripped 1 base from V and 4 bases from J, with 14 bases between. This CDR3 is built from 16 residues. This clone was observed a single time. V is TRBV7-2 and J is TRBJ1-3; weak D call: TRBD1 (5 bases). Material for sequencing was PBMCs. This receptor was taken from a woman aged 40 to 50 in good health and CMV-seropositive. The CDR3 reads CASSLVGQGKGNTIYF. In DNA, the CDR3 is TGTGCCAGCAGCTTAGTCGGGCAGGGCAAAGGAAACACCATATATTTT.